A single T cell receptor beta chain is shown here with its context. No antigen is known for it. These data are taken from a study of shared clonotypes between healthy human individuals. Study-level points and caveats: When compared with the clonotypes that were shared by all four sorted-subset donors, the non-shared clonotypes turned out to have lower generation probabilities. As a rule, naive subsets had a larger estimated richness than memory subsets.

Between the trimmed V and J ends, which lost 1 base and 6 bases, there was a span of 12 bases. The germline V gene has CDR1 MGHRA and CDR2 YSYEKL. The CDR3 is 15 amino acids. Repertoires were generated with immunoSEQ multiplex PCR, while TCRdb's copy carries only in-frame clones and drops some. The data hold about 980,000 clones, with around 80% observed a single time. The split of CD4+ cells yielded CD45RA+ naive and CD45RA-negative memory subsets. The sequenced sample consisted of memory CD4+ T cells sorted from blood. Subset denoted: CD45RA-negative fraction. The rearrangement links TRBV4-1 to TRBJ2-2; D is unresolved. This receptor was obtained from a man younger than 35 in good health. The CDR3 DNA follows: TGCGCCAGCAGCCAAGGCGACACGCATGCCGGGGAGCTGTTTTTT. Translation: CASSQGDTHAGELFF.